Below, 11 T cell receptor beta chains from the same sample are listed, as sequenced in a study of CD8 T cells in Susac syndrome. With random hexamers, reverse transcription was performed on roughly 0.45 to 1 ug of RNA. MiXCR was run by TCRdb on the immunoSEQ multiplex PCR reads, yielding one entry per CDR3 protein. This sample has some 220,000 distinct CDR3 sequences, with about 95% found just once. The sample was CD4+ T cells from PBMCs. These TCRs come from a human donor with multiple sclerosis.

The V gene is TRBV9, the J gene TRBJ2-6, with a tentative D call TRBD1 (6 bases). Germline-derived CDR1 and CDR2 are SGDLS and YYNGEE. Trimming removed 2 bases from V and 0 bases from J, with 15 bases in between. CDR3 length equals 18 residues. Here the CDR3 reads CASSVWAGANSGANVLTF. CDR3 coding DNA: TGTGCCAGCAGCGTGTGGGCAGGGGCGAACTCTGGGGCCAACGTCCTGACTTTC.

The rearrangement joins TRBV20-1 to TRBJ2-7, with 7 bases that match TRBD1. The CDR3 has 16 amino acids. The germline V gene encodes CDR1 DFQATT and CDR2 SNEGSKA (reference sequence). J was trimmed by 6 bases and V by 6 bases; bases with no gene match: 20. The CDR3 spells CSASNVRDRSTSEQYF. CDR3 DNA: TGCAGTGCGAGCAACGTCCGGGACAGATCTACGAGCGAGCAGTACTTC.

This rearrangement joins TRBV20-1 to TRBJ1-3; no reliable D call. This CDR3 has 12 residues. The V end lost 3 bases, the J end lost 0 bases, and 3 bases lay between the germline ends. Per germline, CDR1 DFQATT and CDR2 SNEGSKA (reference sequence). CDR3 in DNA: TGCAGTGCTAGTTACTCTGGAAACACCATATATTTT. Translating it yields CSASYSGNTIYF.

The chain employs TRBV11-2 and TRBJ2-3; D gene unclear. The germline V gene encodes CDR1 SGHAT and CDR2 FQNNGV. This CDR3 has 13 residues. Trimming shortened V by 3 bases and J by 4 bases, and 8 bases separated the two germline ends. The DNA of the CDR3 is TGTGCCAGCAGCTTGGGCATTGCAGATACGCAGTATTTT. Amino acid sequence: CASSLGIADTQYF.

CDR3 residues: CASSLARINYGYTF. The CDR3 DNA reads TGTGCCAGCAGCTTAGCGCGGATTAACTATGGCTACACCTTC. This rearrangement joins TRBV7-9 to TRBJ1-2; no reliable D call. V lost 0 bases and J lost 1, with 6 bases in between. The CDR3 consists of 14 residues. CDR1 is SEHNR, CDR2 FQNEAQ, per germline (reference sequence).

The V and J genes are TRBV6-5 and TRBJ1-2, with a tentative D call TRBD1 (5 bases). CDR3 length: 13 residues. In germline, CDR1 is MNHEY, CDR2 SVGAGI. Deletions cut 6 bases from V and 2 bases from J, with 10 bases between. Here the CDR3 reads CASRMGRNYGYTF. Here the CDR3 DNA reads TGTGCCAGCAGAATGGGACGGAACTATGGCTACACCTTC.

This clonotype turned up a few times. The CDR3 is CASSRGQGIEAFF. The CDR3 DNA is TGTGCCAGCTCCCGGGGACAGGGTATTGAAGCTTTCTTT. V and J are TRBV18 and TRBJ1-1, with TRBD1 identical over 9 bases. The V and J ends lost 6 bases and 7 bases, in that order; junction bases with no gene match: 6. There are 13 residues in the CDR3. Germline V gene sequence: CDR1 KGHSH, CDR2 LQKENI. Full variable domain (outside the CDR3, taken from reference TRBV18 and TRBJ1-1): NAGVMQNPRHLVRRRGQEARLRCSPMKGHSHVYWYRQLPEEGLKFMVYLQKENIIDESGMPKERFSAEFPKEGPSILRIQQVVRGDSAAYFCASSRGQGIEAFFGQGTRLTVV.

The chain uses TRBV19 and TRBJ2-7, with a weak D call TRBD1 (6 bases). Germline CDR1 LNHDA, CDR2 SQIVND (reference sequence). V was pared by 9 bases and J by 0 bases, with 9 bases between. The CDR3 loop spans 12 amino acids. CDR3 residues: CASRDTSYEQYF. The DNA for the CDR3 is TGTGCCAGCCGGGACACCTCCTACGAGCAGTACTTC.

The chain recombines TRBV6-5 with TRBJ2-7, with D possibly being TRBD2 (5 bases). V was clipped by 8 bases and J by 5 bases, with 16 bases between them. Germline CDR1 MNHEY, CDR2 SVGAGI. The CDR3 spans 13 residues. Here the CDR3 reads CASRRGLTNEQYF. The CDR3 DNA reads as TGTGCCAGCCGCCGAGGACTGACTAACGAGCAGTACTTC.

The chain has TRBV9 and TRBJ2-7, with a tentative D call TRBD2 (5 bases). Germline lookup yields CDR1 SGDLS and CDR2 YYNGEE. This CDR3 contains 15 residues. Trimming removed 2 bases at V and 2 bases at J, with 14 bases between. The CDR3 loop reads CASSVGEGGTYEQYF. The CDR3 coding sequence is TGTGCCAGCAGCGTCGGGGAAGGCGGAACCTACGAGCAGTACTTC.

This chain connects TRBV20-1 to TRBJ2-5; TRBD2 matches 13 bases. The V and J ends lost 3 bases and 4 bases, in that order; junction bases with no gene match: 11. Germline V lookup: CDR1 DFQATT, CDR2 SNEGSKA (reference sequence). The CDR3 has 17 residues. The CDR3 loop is CSARQLAGGPRGETQYF. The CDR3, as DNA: TGCAGTGCTAGGCAACTAGCGGGAGGGCCAAGGGGAGAGACCCAGTACTTC.